This TCR beta chain originates from a study of T cell responses to AZD1222 COVID-19 vaccine. Concerning this clone: The antigen remains undetermined.

The germline V and J ends were trimmed by 10 bases and 3 bases, with 16 bases remaining between them. The CDR3 loop spans 14 amino acids. CDR1 is ENHRY and CDR2 is SYGVKD in the germline V gene. Findings and caveats of the study: Nearly half of the spike-specific TCRs reportedly recognize variant regions that carry no mutations. Repertoire collection took place solely once the T cell response had peaked. Only five or six AZD1222 recipients were seropositive at baseline. Spike was spanned by vaccine-associated CD4 TCRs, which were dominant at 160-218 and 743-854.

TCRdb's table, derived via immunoSEQ multiplex PCR, lists solely in-frame clones and lacks some. The data show some 200,000 clones, over 85% seen once. The sequences come from peripheral blood, collected 28 days after the second dose of the MenACWY control vaccine. This clonotype originated in an adult who received the MenACWY meningococcal vaccine as a control. J is TRBJ1-3 and V is TRBV10-3; D gene unclear. CDR3 amino acids: CATTTDSSGNTIYF. CDR3 DNA sequence: TGTGCCACTACGACTGATTCTAGTGGAAACACCATATATTTT.